The clone carrying this TCR beta chain came up a few times. The antigen is not known. The sample belongs to a study of type 1 regulatory T cells. Study details: T-allo10 is an in vitro-generated, Tr1-enriched CD4 T cell product specific for alloantigen. Broader study findings: Compared with non-Tr1 cells, Tr1 cells showed a narrower TCR repertoire.

With V trimmed by 0 bases and J by 5 bases, 8 bases remained unmatched. The CDR3 is 16 residues long. CDR1 is SGHTA and CDR2 is FQGNSA in the germline V gene. One entry per CDR3 protein results from TCRdb running MiXCR on the reads. In the table there are around 65,000 distinct CDR3 sequences, about 50% of which are singletons. Source material: cultured non-Tr1 T cells, either the whole culture or a sorted T cell fraction (not recorded which). This chain links TRBV7-2 with TRBJ2-3, with 7 nucleotides matching TRBD1. The TCR sequence derives from a human donor in good health. The DNA for the CDR3 is TGTGCCAGCAGCTTAGCCCCCGACAGGGTACTAGATACGCAGTATTTT. This encodes CASSLAPDRVLDTQYF.